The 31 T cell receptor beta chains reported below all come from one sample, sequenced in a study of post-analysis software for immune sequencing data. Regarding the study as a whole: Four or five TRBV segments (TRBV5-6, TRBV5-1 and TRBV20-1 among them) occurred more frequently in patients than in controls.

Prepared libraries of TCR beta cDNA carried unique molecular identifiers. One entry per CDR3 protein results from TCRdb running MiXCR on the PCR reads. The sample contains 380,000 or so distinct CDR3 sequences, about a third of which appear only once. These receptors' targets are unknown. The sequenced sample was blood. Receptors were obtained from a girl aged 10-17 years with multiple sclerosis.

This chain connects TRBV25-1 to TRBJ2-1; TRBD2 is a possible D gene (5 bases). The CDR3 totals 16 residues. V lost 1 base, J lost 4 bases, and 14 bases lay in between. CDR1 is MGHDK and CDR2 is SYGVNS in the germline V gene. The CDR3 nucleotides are TGTGCCAGCAGTGAATTGGGGTCTAGCCGGTACAATGAGCAGTTCTTC. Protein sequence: CASSELGSSRYNEQFF.

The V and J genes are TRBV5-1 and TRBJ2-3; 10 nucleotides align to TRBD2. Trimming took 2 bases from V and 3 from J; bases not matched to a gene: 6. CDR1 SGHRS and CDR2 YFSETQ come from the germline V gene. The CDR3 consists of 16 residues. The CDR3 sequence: CASSLLAGHLTDTQYF. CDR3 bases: TGCGCCAGCAGCTTACTAGCGGGGCACTTAACAGATACGCAGTATTTT.

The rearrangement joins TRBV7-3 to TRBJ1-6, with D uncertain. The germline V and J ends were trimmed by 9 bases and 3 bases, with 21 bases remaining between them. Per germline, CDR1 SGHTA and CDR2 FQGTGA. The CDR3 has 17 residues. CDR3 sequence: CARLFWGPDYYNSPLHF. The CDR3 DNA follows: TGTGCCAGACTCTTTTGGGGTCCCGACTACTATAATTCACCCCTCCACTTT.

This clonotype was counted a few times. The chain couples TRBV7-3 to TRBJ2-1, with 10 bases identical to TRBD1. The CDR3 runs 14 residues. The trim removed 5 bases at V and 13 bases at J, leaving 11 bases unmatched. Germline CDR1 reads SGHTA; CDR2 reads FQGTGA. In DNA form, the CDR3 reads TGTGCCAGCAGCCCGACAGGGGGCGTGGAGACCCAGTTCTTC. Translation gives CASSPTGGVETQFF.

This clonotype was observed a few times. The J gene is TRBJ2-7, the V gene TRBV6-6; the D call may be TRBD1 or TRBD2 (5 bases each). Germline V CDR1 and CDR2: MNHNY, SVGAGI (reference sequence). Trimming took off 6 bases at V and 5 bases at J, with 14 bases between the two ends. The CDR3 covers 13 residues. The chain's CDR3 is CASRKPGADEQYF. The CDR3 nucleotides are TGTGCCAGCAGAAAACCCGGGGCCGACGAGCAGTACTTC.

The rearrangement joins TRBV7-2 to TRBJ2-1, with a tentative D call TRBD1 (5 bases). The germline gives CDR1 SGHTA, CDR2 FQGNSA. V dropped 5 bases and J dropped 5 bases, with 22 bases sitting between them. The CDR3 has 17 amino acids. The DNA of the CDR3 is TGTGCCAGCAGCATCGCAGGCCCAGGGTCAGTGGACAATGAGCAGTTCTTC. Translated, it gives CASSIAGPGSVDNEQFF.

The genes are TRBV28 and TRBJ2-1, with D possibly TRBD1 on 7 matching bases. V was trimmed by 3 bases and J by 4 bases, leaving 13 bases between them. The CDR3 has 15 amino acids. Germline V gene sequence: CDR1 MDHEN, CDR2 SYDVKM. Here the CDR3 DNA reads TGTGCCAGCAGTTTCTCCAGGGGGGCTTACAATGAGCAGTTCTTC. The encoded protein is CASSFSRGAYNEQFF.

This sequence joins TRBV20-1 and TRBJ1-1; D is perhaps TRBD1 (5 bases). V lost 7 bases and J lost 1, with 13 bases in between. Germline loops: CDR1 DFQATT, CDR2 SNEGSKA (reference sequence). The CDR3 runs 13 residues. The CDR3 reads CSVARGENTEAFF. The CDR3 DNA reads TGCAGTGTCGCGAGGGGCGAGAACACTGAAGCTTTCTTT.

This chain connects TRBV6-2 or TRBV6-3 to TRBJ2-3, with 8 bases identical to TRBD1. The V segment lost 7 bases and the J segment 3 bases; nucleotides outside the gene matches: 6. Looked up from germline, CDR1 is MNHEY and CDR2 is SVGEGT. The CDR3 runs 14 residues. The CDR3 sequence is CASIKDRVTDTQYF. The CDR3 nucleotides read TGTGCCAGCATTAAGGACAGGGTGACAGATACGCAGTATTTT.

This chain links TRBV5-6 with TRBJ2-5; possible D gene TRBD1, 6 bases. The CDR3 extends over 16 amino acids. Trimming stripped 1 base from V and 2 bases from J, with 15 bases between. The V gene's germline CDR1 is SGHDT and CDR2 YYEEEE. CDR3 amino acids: CASSLQGQPLQETQYF. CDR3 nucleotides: TGTGCCAGCAGCTTGCAAGGACAGCCTCTGCAAGAGACCCAGTACTTC.

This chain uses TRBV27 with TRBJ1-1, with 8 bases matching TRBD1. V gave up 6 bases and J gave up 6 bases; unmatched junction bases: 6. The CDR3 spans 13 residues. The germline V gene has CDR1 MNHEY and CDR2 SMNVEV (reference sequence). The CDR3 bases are TGTGCCAGCAGGCACAGGGGGAGGCCTGAAGCTTTCTTT. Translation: CASRHRGRPEAFF.

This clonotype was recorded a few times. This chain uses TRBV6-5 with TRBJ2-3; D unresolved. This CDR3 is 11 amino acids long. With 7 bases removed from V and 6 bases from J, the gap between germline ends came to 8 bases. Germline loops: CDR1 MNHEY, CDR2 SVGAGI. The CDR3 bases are TGTGCCAGCATGGGGTTTGATACGCAGTATTTT. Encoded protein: CASMGFDTQYF.

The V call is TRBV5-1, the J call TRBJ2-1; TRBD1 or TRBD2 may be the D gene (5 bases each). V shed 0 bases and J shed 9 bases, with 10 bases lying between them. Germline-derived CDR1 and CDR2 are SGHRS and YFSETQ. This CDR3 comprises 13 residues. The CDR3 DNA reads TGCGCCAGCAGCTTGGAGAGGGGCGGTGAGCAGTTCTTC. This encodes CASSLERGGEQFF.

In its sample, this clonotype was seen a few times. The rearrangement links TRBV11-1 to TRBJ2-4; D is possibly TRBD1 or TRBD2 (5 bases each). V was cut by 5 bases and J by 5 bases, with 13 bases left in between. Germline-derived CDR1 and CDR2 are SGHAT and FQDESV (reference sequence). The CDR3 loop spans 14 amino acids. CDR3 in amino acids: CASSQSRGQNIQYF. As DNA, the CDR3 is TGTGCCAGCAGCCAATCCCGGGGCCAAAACATTCAGTACTTC. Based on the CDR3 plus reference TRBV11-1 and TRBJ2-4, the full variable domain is EAEVAQSPRYKITEKSQAVAFWCDPISGHATLYWYRQILGQGPELLVQFQDESVVDDSQLPKDRFSAERLKGVDSTLKIQPAELGDSAMYLCASSQSRGQNIQYFGAGTRLSVL.

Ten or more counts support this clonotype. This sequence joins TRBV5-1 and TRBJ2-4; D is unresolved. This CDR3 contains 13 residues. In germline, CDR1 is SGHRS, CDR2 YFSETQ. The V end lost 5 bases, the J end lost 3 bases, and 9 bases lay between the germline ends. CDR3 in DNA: TGCGCCAGCAGGGATACCCTCAAAAACATTCAGTACTTC. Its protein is CASRDTLKNIQYF. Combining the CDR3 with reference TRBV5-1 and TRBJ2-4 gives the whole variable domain KAGVTQTPRYLIKTRGQQVTLSCSPISGHRSVSWYQQTPGQGLQFLFEYFSETQRNKGNFPGRFSGRQFSNSRSEMNVSTLELGDSALYLCASRDTLKNIQYFGAGTRLSVL.

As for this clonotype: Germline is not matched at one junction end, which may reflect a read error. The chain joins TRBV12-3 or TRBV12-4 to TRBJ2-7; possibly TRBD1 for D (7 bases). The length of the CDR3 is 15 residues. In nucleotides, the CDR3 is TGTACCAGCAGCGCAGGGGGGACACGAGCCTACGAGCAGTACTTC. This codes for CTSSAGGTRAYEQYF.

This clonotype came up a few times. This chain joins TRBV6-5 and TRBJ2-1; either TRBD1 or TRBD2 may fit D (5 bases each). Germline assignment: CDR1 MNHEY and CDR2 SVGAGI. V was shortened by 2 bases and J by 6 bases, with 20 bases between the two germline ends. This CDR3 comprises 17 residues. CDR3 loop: CASSYRGRGPTGNEQFF. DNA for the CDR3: TGTGCCAGCAGTTACCGAGGCCGGGGCCCCACGGGCAATGAGCAGTTCTTC.

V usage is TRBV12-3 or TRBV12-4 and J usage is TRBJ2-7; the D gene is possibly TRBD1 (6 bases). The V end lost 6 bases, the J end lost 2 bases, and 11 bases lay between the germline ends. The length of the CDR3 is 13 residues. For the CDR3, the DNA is TGTGCCAGCAGGCGGACAGAGACCTACGAGCAGTACTTC. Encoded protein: CASRRTETYEQYF.

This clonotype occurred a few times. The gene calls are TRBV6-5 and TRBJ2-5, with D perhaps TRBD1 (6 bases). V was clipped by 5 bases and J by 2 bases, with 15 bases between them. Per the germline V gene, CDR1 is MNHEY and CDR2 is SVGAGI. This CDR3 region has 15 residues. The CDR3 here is CASSPHRDIQETQYF. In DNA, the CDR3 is TGTGCCAGCAGTCCTCATCGGGACATACAAGAGACCCAGTACTTC.

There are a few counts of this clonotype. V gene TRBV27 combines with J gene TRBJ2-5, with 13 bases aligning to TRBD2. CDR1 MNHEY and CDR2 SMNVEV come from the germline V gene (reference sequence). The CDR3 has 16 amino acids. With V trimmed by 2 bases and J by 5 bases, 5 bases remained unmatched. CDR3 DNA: TGTGCCAGCAGTTTAAGGACTAGCGGGGGCCCGGAGACCCAGTACTTC. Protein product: CASSLRTSGGPETQYF.

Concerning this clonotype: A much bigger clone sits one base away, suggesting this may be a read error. The CDR3: CVSSLADNEQFF. Written as DNA, the CDR3 is TGCGTCAGCAGCTTGGCAGACAATGAGCAGTTCTTC. The chain joins TRBV5-1 to TRBJ2-1; D gene uncertain. Germline lookup yields CDR1 SGHRS and CDR2 YFSETQ. There are 12 residues in the CDR3.

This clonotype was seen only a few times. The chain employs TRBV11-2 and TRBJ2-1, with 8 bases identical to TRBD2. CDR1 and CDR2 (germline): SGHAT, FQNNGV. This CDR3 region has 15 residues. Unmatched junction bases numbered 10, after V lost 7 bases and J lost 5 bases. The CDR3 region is CASTPIERGHNEQFF. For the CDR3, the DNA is TGTGCCAGCACCCCTATTGAGCGGGGGCACAATGAGCAGTTCTTC.

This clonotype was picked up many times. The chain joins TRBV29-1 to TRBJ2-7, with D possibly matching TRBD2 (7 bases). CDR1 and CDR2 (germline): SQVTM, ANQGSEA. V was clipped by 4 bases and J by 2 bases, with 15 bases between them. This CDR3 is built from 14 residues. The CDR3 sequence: CSVAPGGRAYEQYF. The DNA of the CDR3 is TGCAGCGTTGCCCCCGGGGGGCGAGCCTACGAGCAGTACTTC.

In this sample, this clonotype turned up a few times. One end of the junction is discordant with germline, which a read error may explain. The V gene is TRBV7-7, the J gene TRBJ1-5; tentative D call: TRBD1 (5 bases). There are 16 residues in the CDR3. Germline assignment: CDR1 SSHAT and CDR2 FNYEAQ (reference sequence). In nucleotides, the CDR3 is TGTGCTAGCAGCCGTTACGGACACCCTAGCAATCAGCCCCAGCATTTT. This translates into CASSRYGHPSNQPQHF.

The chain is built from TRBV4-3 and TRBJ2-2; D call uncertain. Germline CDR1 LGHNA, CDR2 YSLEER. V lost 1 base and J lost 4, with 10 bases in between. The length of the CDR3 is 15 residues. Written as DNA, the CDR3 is TGCGCCAGCAGCCAAGGCCCATATAGCACCGGGGAGCTGTTTTTT. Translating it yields CASSQGPYSTGELFF.

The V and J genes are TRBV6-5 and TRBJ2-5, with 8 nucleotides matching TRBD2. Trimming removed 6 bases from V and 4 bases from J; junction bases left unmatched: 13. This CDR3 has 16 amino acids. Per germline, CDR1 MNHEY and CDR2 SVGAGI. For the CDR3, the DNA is TGTGCCAGCAGGCCCTTTCGGGGGGGTGGGGGAGAGACCCAGTACTTC. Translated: CASRPFRGGGGETQYF.

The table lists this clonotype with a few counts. The CDR3 spells CASSQGTYGYTF. The CDR3 region has the DNA TGTGCCAGCAGCCAGGGCACCTATGGCTACACCTTC. This sequence joins TRBV28 and TRBJ1-2; possibly TRBD1 for D (5 bases). The CDR3 is 12 amino acids. V gave up 6 bases and J gave up 4 bases, with 9 bases separating them. Germline-derived CDR1 and CDR2 are MDHEN and SYDVKM.

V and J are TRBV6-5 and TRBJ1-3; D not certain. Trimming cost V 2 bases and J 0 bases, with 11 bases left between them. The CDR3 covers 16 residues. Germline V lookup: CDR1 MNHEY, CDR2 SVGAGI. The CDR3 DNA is TGTGCCAGCAGTTACGAGGAGTTCAGCTCTGGAAACACCATATATTTT. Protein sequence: CASSYEEFSSGNTIYF.

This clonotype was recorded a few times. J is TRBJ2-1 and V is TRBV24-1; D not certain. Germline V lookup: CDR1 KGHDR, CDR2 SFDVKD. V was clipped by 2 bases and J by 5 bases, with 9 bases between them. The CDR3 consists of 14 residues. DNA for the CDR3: TGTGCCACCAGTGATTCAGGACGGGACAATGAGCAGTTCTTC. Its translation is CATSDSGRDNEQFF.

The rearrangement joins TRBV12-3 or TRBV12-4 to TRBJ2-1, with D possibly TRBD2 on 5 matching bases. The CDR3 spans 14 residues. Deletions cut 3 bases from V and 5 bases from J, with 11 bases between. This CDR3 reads CASSFRRLNNEQFF. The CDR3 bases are TGTGCCAGCAGTTTTCGGAGGCTGAACAATGAGCAGTTCTTC.

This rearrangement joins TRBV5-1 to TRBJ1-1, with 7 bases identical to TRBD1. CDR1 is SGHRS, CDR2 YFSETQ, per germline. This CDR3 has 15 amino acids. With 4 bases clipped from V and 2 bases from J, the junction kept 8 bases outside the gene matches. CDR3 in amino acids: CASSGRQGDNTEAFF. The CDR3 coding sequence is TGCGCCAGCAGCGGGAGACAGGGCGATAACACTGAAGCTTTCTTT.